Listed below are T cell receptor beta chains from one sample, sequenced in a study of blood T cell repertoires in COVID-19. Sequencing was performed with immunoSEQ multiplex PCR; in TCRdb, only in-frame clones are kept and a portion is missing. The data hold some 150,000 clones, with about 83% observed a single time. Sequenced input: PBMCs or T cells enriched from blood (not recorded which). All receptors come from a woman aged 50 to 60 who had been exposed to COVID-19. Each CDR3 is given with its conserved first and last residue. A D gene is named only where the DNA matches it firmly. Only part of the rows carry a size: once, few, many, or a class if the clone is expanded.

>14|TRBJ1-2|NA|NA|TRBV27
CASRQGGGFYGYTF
TGTGCCAGCAGACAAGGTGGGGGGTTCTATGGCTACACCTTC
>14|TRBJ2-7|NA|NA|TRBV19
CASSIGTGWYEQYF
TGTGCCAGTAGTATAGGAACAGGGTGGTACGAGCAGTACTTC
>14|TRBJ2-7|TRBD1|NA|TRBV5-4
CASSFNRGFYEQYF
TGTGCCAGCAGTTTCAACAGGGGGTTCTACGAGCAGTACTTC
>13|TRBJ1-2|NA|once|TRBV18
CASSPGKNYGYTF
TGTGCCAGCTCACCCGGTAAAAACTATGGCTACACCTTC
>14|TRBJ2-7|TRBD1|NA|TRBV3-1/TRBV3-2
CASSLRTGGNEQYF
TGTGCCAGCAGCTTACGGACAGGGGGCAACGAGCAGTACTTC
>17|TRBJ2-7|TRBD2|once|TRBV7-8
CASSPSNSGGTSYEQYF
TGTGCCAGCAGCCCCAGTAATAGCGGGGGGACCTCCTACGAGCAGTACTTC
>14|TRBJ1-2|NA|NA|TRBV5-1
CASSTRTADYGYTF
TGCGCCAGCAGCACCAGGACAGCAGATTATGGCTACACCTTC
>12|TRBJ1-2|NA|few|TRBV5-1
CASRAGSAGYTF
TGCGCCAGCAGGGCAGGTTCGGCTGGCTACACCTTC
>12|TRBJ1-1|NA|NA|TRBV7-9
CASSFSRGEAFF
TGTGCCAGCAGTTTTTCAAGGGGTGAAGCTTTCTTT
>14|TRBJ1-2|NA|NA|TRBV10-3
CAISEDRPNYGYTF
TGTGCCATCAGTGAGGACAGACCTAACTATGGCTACACCTTC
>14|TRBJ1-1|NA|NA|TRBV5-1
CASCPNTANTEAFF
TGCGCCAGCTGCCCAAACACAGCGAACACTGAAGCTTTCTTT
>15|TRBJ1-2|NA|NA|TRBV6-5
CASSRPAQGSRGYTF
TGTGCCAGCAGCCGTCCGGCCCAGGGTTCTCGTGGCTACACCTTC
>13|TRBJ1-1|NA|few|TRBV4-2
CASSQVAGSEAFF
TGTGCCAGCAGCCAGGTGGCGGGTTCTGAAGCTTTCTTT
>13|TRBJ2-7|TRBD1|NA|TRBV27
CASRDRGRYEQYF
TGTGCCAGCAGGGACAGGGGGCGCTACGAGCAGTACTTC
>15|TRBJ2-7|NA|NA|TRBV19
CASSIDRADFREQYF
TGTGCCAGTAGTATAGATCGCGCGGATTTCCGCGAGCAGTACTTC
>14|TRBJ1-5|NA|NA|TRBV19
CASSILAFNQPQHF
TGTGCCAGTAGTATTTTGGCATTCAATCAGCCCCAGCATTTT
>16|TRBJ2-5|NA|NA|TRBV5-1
CASSRSAAQGQETQYF
TGCGCCAGCAGCCGTTCAGCGGCCCAGGGGCAAGAGACCCAGTACTTC
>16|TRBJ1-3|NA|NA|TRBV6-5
CASSYSRGGSGNTIYF
TGTGCCAGCAGTTACTCGCGGGGGGGCTCTGGAAACACCATATATTTT
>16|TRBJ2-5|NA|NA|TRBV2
CASKRWGPVEGETQYF
TGTGCCAGCAAGAGGTGGGGGCCTGTTGAGGGAGAGACCCAGTACTTC
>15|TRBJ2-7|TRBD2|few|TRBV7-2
CASSFAAGGTYEQYF
TGTGCCAGCAGCTTTGCAGCGGGGGGTACCTACGAGCAGTACTTC
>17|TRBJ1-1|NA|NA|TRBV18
CASSQTSVRGMNTEAFF
TGTGCCAGCTCACAGACATCCGTCAGGGGCATGAACACTGAAGCTTTCTTT
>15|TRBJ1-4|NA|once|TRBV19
CASTKGSGHNEKLFF
TGTGCCAGTACAAAGGGGTCCGGCCACAATGAAAAACTGTTTTTT
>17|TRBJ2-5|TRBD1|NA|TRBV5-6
CASSFGTGRTLQETQYF
TGTGCCAGCAGCTTTGGGACAGGGAGGACACTCCAAGAGACCCAGTACTTC
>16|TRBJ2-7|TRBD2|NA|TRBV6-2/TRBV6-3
CASSYPQRGGSYEQYF
TGTGCCAGCAGTTACCCTCAAAGGGGAGGGTCCTACGAGCAGTACTTC
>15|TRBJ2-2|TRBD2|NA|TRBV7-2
CATRVSGRETGELFF
TGTGCCACCCGTGTTAGCGGGCGCGAAACCGGGGAGCTGTTTTTT
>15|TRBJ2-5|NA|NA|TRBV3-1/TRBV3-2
CASSQDGTPRETQYF
TGTGCCAGCAGCCAAGATGGGACACCAAGGGAGACCCAGTACTTC
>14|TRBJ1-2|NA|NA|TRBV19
CATRAGGGVYGYTF
TGTGCCACCCGGGCAGGTGGGGGGGTCTATGGCTACACCTTC
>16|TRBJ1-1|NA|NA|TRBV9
CASSAGGALRNTEAFF
TGTGCCAGCAGCGCGGGGGGGGCCTTACGGAACACTGAAGCTTTCTTT
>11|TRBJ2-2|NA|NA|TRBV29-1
CSGRTGPELFF
TGCAGCGGCCGAACAGGGCCCGAGCTGTTTTTT
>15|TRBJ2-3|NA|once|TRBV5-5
CASSLSESRGDTQYF
TGTGCCAGCAGCTTGTCGGAGTCGAGAGGGGATACGCAGTATTTT
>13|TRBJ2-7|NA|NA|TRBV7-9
CASSSREAHEQYF
TGTGCCAGCAGCTCCAGAGAGGCCCACGAGCAGTACTTC
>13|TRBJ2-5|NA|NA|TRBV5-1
CASSLLQVETQYF
TGCGCCAGCAGCTTGTTGCAGGTGGAGACCCAGTACTTC
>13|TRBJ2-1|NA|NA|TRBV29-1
CSVLEGGNGEQFF
TGCAGCGTCCTAGAGGGCGGGAATGGTGAGCAGTTCTTC
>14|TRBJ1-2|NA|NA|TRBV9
CASSATGKNYGYTF
TGTGCCAGCAGCGCCACAGGGAAAAACTATGGCTACACCTTC
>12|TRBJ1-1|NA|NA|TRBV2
CASTVMNTEAFF
TGTGCCAGCACGGTGATGAACACTGAAGCTTTCTTT
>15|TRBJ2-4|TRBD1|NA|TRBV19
CASSRGQLGKNIQYF
TGTGCCAGTAGTAGGGGACAGCTGGGTAAAAACATTCAGTACTTC
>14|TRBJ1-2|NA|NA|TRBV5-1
CASSPRREVYGYTF
TGCGCCAGCAGCCCCCGCAGGGAGGTGTATGGCTACACCTTC
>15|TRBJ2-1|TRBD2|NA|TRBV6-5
CASSTSGSSYNEQFF
TGTGCCAGCAGCACAAGCGGGAGCTCCTACAATGAGCAGTTCTTC
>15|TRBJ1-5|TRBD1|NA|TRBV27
CASSLSTGSVQPQHF
TGTGCCAGCAGTTTATCGACAGGGAGTGTGCAGCCCCAGCATTTT
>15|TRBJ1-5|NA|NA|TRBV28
CASSFRRGGHQPQHF
TGTGCCAGCAGTTTTCGCCGGGGAGGGCATCAGCCCCAGCATTTT
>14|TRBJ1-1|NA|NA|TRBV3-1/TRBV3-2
CASSQRGGNTEAFF
TGTGCCAGCAGCCAGAGGGGGGGGAACACTGAAGCTTTCTTT
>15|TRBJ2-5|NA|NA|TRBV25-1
CASSEFWQSQETQYF
TGTGCCAGCAGTGAATTCTGGCAATCCCAAGAGACCCAGTACTTC
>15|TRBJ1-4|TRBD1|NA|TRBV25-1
CASSEYGRTGKKLFF
TGTGCCAGCAGTGAATACGGGAGGACAGGGAAAAAACTGTTTTTT
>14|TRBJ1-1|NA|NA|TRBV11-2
CASSAAGTHTEAFF
TGTGCCAGCAGCGCGGCGGGGACGCACACTGAAGCTTTCTTT